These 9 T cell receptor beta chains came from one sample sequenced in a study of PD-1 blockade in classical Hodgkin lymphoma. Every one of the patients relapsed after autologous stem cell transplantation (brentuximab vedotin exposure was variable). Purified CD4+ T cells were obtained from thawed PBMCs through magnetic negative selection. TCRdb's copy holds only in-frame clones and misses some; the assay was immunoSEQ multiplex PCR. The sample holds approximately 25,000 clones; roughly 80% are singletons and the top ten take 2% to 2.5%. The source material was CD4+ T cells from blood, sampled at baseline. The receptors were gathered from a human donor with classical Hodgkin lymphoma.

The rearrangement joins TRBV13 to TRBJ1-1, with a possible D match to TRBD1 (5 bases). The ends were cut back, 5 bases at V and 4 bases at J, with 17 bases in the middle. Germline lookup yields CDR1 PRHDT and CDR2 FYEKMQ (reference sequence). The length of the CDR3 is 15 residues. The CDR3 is CASSRHVGGGTEAFF. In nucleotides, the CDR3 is TGTGCCAGCAGCCGTCACGTGGGGGGGGGCACTGAAGCTTTCTTT.

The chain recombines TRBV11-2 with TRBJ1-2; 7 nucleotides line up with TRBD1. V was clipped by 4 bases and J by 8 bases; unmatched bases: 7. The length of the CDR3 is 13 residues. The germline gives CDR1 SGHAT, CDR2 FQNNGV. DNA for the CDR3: TGTGCCAGCAGCTCAGACAGGGAGGGCGGCTACACCTTC. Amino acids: CASSSDREGGYTF.

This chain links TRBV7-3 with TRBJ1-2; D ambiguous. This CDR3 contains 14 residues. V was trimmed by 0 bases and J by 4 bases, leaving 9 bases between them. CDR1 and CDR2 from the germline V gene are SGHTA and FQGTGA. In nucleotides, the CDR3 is TGTGCCAGCAGCTTAACCCGGGCGGGCTATGGCTACACCTTC. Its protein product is CASSLTRAGYGYTF.

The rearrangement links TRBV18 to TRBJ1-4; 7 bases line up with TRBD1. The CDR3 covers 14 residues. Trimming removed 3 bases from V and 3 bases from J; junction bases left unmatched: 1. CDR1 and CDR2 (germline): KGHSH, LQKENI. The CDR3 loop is CASSPTGSNEKLFF. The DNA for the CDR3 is TGTGCCAGCTCACCGACAGGGTCTAATGAAAAACTGTTTTTT.

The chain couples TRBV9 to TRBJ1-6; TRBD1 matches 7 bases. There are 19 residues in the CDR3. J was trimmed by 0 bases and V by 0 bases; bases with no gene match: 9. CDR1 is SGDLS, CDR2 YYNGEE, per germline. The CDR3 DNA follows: TGTGCCAGCAGCGTAGAAGTGGACAGGCCAAGCTCCTATAATTCACCCCTCCACTTT. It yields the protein CASSVEVDRPSSYNSPLHF.

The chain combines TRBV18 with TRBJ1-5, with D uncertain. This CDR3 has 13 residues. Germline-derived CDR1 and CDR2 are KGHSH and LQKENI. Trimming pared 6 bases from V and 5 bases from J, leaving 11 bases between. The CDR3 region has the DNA TGTGCCAGCTCTCCCGACCGAGATCAGCCCCAGCATTTT. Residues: CASSPDRDQPQHF. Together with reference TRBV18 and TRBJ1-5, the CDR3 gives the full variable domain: NAGVMQNPRHLVRRRGQEARLRCSPMKGHSHVYWYRQLPEEGLKFMVYLQKENIIDESGMPKERFSAEFPKEGPSILRIQQVVRGDSAAYFCASSPDRDQPQHFGDGTRLSIL.

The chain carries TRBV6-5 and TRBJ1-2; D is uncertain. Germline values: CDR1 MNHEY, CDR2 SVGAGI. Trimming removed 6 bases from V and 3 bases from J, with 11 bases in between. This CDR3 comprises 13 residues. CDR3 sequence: CASSEDRDYGYTF. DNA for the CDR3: TGTGCCAGCAGCGAAGACCGGGACTATGGCTACACCTTC.

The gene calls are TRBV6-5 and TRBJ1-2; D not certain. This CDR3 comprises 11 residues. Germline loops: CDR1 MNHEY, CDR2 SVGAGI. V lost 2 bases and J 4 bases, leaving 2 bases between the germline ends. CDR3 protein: CASSYTYGYTF. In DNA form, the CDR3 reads TGTGCCAGCAGTTACACCTATGGCTACACCTTC.

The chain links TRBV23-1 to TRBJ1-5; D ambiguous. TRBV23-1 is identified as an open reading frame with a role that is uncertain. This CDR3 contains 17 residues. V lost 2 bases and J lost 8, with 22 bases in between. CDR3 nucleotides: TGCGCCAGCAGTCAACCCAACAGCGACCGCGGGGATAAGCCCCAGCATTTT. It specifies CASSQPNSDRGDKPQHF.